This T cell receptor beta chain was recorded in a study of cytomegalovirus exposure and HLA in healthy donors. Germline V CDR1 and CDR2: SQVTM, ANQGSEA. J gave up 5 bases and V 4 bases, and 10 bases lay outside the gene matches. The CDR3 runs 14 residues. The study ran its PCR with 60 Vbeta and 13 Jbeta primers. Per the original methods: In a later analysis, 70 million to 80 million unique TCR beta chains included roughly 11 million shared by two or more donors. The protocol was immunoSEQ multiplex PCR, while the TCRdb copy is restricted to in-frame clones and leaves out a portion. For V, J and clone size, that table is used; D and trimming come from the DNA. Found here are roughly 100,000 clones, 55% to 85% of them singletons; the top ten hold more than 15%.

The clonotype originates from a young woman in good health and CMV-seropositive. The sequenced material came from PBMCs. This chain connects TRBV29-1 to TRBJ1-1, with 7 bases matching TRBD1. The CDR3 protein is CSVANRGQGTEAFF. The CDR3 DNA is TGCAGCGTTGCGAATAGGGGGCAGGGTACTGAAGCTTTCTTT. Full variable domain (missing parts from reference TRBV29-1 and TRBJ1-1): SAVISQKPSRDICQRGTSLTIQCQVDSQVTMMFWYRQQPGQSLTLIATANQGSEATYESGFVIDKFPISRPNLTFSTLTVSNMSPEDSSIYLCSVANRGQGTEAFFGQGTRLTVV.